This record looks at one T cell receptor beta chain sequence and its context. Its cognate antigen is unknown. The sample is drawn from a study of identifying expanded T cells in peripheral blood. Study results and caveats: Differentially abundant clones: approximately 1.3 between replicates, roughly 16 at two to three weeks, over 18 at four. Clone count variance between approximately two-week samples rose with total template count.

Healthy donors had no documented immune events, such as infections, while sampled. Libraries were prepared by immunoSEQ multiplex PCR; TCRdb keeps only in-frame clonotypes and omits some of them. The sample lists over 90,000 clones; 70% to 90% were seen once. V was pared by 2 bases and J by 6 bases, with 9 bases between. The CDR3 extends over 13 amino acids. Germline CDR1 reads SGHTA; CDR2 reads FQGTGA. V is TRBV7-3 and J is TRBJ2-3; the D is unclear. The material sequenced was blood. The origin of this receptor is a person aged 18-69 years in good health. The CDR3 sequence: CASSLVGFDTQYF. DNA for the CDR3: TGTGCCAGCAGCTTAGTCGGGTTCGATACGCAGTATTTT.